This TCR beta chain came from a study of T-cell reconstitution after alpha-beta-depleted transplantation in children. Preparing the TCRbeta library involved the use of unique molecular identifiers. TCRdb analysed the PCR reads with MiXCR anew, one entry per CDR3 protein. The table shows fewer than 120,000 distinct CDR3 sequences, with around 10% occurring only once. The CDR3 consists of 14 residues. Germline-derived CDR1 and CDR2 are DFQATT and SNEGSKA (reference sequence). Germline trimming cut 5 bases from V and 4 bases from J; bases unmatched to any gene: 7. This clonotype was recorded many times. The sample was PBMCs from the stem cell graft donor, taken from the stem cell graft. The clonotype was recovered from a human donor who donated a stem cell graft to a child with acute lymphoblastic leukemia. V usage is TRBV20-1 and J usage is TRBJ1-2, with 10 nucleotides matching TRBD1. The CDR3 loop is CSAGDRGLGYGYTF. The CDR3 DNA reads TGCAGTGCTGGCGACAGGGGGCTGGGCTATGGCTACACCTTC.